The rows below give T cell receptor beta chains drawn from one sample of a study of CD8 T cells in Susac syndrome. Each CDR3 protein is one row after TCRdb ran MiXCR on the immunoSEQ multiplex PCR reads. The table records roughly 100,000 distinct CDR3 sequences, approximately 96% of them present only once. Sequencing used CD8+ T cells from PBMCs. Every receptor here comes from a human donor with Susac syndrome. Each CDR3 is given with its conserved first and last residue. Fields, in order: D gene, clone size, J gene, V gene, CDR3 DNA, CDR3 protein. D genes are given only for firm matches. Size values are once, few and many counts, or a class for expanded clones, and some rows have none.

d_call: TRBD1; clone_size: .; j_call: TRBJ1-2; v_call: TRBV15; cdr3_nt: TGTGCCATCCCGACAGGGGACTATGGCTACACCTTC; cdr3_aa: CAIPTGDYGYTF
d_call: .; clone_size: .; j_call: TRBJ2-7; v_call: TRBV28; cdr3_nt: TGTGCCAGCAGGAGGCAAGCAGGGGTTTCCTACGAGCAGTACTTC; cdr3_aa: CASRRQAGVSYEQYF
d_call: TRBD1; clone_size: .; j_call: TRBJ2-7; v_call: TRBV7-8; cdr3_nt: TGTGCCAGCAGCTTATACGGAGGACAGGGGGGCTCCTACGAGCAGTACTTC; cdr3_aa: CASSLYGGQGGSYEQYF
d_call: TRBD1; clone_size: few; j_call: TRBJ1-1; v_call: TRBV7-2; cdr3_nt: TGTGCCAGCAGCCGGGACAGCGGTATGAACACTGAAGCTTTCTTT; cdr3_aa: CASSRDSGMNTEAFF
d_call: TRBD2; clone_size: once; j_call: TRBJ2-3; v_call: TRBV7-2; cdr3_nt: TGTGCCAGCAGCCCCTTAGCGGGGGGGACACGCACAGATACGCAGTATTTT; cdr3_aa: CASSPLAGGTRTDTQYF
d_call: TRBD2; clone_size: .; j_call: TRBJ2-2; v_call: TRBV20-1; cdr3_nt: TGCAGTGCTAGAGGCACCGGGACTAGCTACGACACCGGGGAGCTGTTTTTT; cdr3_aa: CSARGTGTSYDTGELFF
d_call: .; clone_size: .; j_call: TRBJ2-1; v_call: TRBV5-5; cdr3_nt: TGTGCCAGCAGCTTGGGACTCCTAACAAACAATGAGCAGTTCTTC; cdr3_aa: CASSLGLLTNNEQFF
d_call: .; clone_size: once; j_call: TRBJ2-5; v_call: TRBV20-1; cdr3_nt: TGCAGTGCTAGGTGGGAAGAGACCCAGTACTTC; cdr3_aa: CSARWEETQYF
d_call: .; clone_size: .; j_call: TRBJ2-5; v_call: TRBV20-1; cdr3_nt: TGCAGTGCTAGAGCGGAGACCCAGTACTTC; cdr3_aa: CSARAETQYF
d_call: .; clone_size: .; j_call: TRBJ1-2; v_call: TRBV20-1; cdr3_nt: TGCAGTGCTAGTCAGTCCGGGAGGGGCTATGGCTACACCTTC; cdr3_aa: CSASQSGRGYGYTF
d_call: .; clone_size: once; j_call: TRBJ2-3; v_call: TRBV20-1; cdr3_nt: TGCAGTGCTCCGGGGCCTCGGGGACGATCAGATACGCAGTATTTT; cdr3_aa: CSAPGPRGRSDTQYF
d_call: TRBD1; clone_size: .; j_call: TRBJ1-1; v_call: TRBV30; cdr3_nt: TGTGCCTGGAGAGGGGACAGGGCGAACACTGAAGCTTTCTTT; cdr3_aa: CAWRGDRANTEAFF
d_call: TRBD1; clone_size: .; j_call: TRBJ2-7; v_call: TRBV15; cdr3_nt: TGTGCCACCAGCAGCAGGGACAGGGTCTACGAGCAGTACTTC; cdr3_aa: CATSSRDRVYEQYF
d_call: TRBD1; clone_size: once; j_call: TRBJ1-1; v_call: TRBV30; cdr3_nt: TGTGCCTGGGACCTTTGGACAGGGGGAGGCACTGAAGCTTTCTTT; cdr3_aa: CAWDLWTGGGTEAFF
d_call: TRBD1; clone_size: .; j_call: TRBJ2-7; v_call: TRBV3-1; cdr3_nt: TGTGCCAGCGTGGACAGGTTCGGTGAGCAGTACTTC; cdr3_aa: CASVDRFGEQYF
d_call: .; clone_size: .; j_call: TRBJ1-2; v_call: TRBV7-9; cdr3_nt: TGTGCCAGCAACGCGGAAAACTATGGCTACACCTTC; cdr3_aa: CASNAENYGYTF
d_call: .; clone_size: .; j_call: TRBJ1-1; v_call: TRBV19; cdr3_nt: TGTGCCAGTAGTGTGGGCGCTATGAACACTGAAGCTTTCTTT; cdr3_aa: CASSVGAMNTEAFF
d_call: .; clone_size: .; j_call: TRBJ1-5; v_call: TRBV20-1; cdr3_nt: TGCAGTGCTAGTACCAGGGACAATCAGCCCCAGCATTTT; cdr3_aa: CSASTRDNQPQHF
d_call: TRBD2; clone_size: .; j_call: TRBJ2-3; v_call: TRBV20-1; cdr3_nt: TGCAGTGCTTTTTTTTCGGGACTAGCAGACACAGATACGCAGTATTTT; cdr3_aa: CSAFFSGLADTDTQYF
d_call: .; clone_size: .; j_call: TRBJ2-3; v_call: TRBV20-1; cdr3_nt: TGCAGTGCTAGAGATCCCTACACAGATACGCAGTATTTT; cdr3_aa: CSARDPYTDTQYF
d_call: .; clone_size: .; j_call: TRBJ1-1; v_call: TRBV28; cdr3_nt: TGTGCCAGCAGGATCAACAGGCATCGGGTACGGTACACTGAAGCTTTCTTT; cdr3_aa: CASRINRHRVRYTEAFF
d_call: TRBD1; clone_size: .; j_call: TRBJ1-2; v_call: TRBV7-9; cdr3_nt: TGTGCCAGCAGCTTAGGAAGACAGGGAGCTAACTATGGCTACACCTTC; cdr3_aa: CASSLGRQGANYGYTF
d_call: .; clone_size: .; j_call: TRBJ2-5; v_call: TRBV12-3/TRBV12-4; cdr3_nt: TGTGCCAGCAGATTCAGGGACGGCTCGCCAGAGACCCAGTACTTC; cdr3_aa: CASRFRDGSPETQYF
d_call: .; clone_size: once; j_call: TRBJ1-3; v_call: TRBV7-9; cdr3_nt: TGTGCCAGCAGCTTAACGGTGGCAGACACCATATATTTT; cdr3_aa: CASSLTVADTIYF
d_call: .; clone_size: .; j_call: TRBJ2-5; v_call: TRBV28; cdr3_nt: TGTGCCAGCAGTTTATGGGACCGAGGATGGGAAGAGACCCAGTACTTC; cdr3_aa: CASSLWDRGWEETQYF
d_call: .; clone_size: .; j_call: TRBJ1-1; v_call: TRBV6-5; cdr3_nt: TGTGCCAGCAGTTACTCGGGGGGGTTGGACACTGAAGCTTTCTTT; cdr3_aa: CASSYSGGLDTEAFF
d_call: .; clone_size: .; j_call: TRBJ2-6; v_call: TRBV5-1; cdr3_nt: TGCGCCAGCAGCTTGACCGCCTTTTGGGGCAGCTTCTCTGGGGCCAACGTCCTGACTTTC; cdr3_aa: CASSLTAFWGSFSGANVLTF
d_call: .; clone_size: .; j_call: TRBJ1-1; v_call: TRBV29-1; cdr3_nt: TGCAGCGTTGACCGTGACAGTAACACTGAAGCTTTCTTT; cdr3_aa: CSVDRDSNTEAFF
d_call: .; clone_size: .; j_call: TRBJ2-1; v_call: TRBV20-1; cdr3_nt: TGCAGTGCTAGCCCGCCTACCTACAATGAGCAGTTCTTC; cdr3_aa: CSASPPTYNEQFF
d_call: .; clone_size: .; j_call: TRBJ2-7; v_call: TRBV7-2; cdr3_nt: TGTGCCAGCAGCTTAAAGGGGTACAGGGCGGTATTAGAGCAGTACTTC; cdr3_aa: CASSLKGYRAVLEQYF
d_call: TRBD1; clone_size: .; j_call: TRBJ2-1; v_call: TRBV7-3; cdr3_nt: TGTGCCAGCAGCCTCTCGGGGGGACAGGGGAGCAATGAGCAGTTCTTC; cdr3_aa: CASSLSGGQGSNEQFF
d_call: .; clone_size: .; j_call: TRBJ1-1; v_call: TRBV20-1; cdr3_nt: TGCAGTGCTCCGTGGGTGGATAGGAACACTGAAGCTTTCTTT; cdr3_aa: CSAPWVDRNTEAFF
d_call: TRBD2; clone_size: .; j_call: TRBJ2-7; v_call: TRBV20-1; cdr3_nt: TGCAGTGCTAGAAAACGACCGGGACTAGCGGACTACGAGCAGTACTTC; cdr3_aa: CSARKRPGLADYEQYF
d_call: .; clone_size: .; j_call: TRBJ1-2; v_call: TRBV29-1; cdr3_nt: TGCAGCGTCCAATCCGGCCAACCCCCTAACTATGGCTACACCTTC; cdr3_aa: CSVQSGQPPNYGYTF
d_call: .; clone_size: .; j_call: TRBJ1-2; v_call: TRBV29-1; cdr3_nt: TGCAGCGTTGGATCGGTCGGTTCCAACTATGGCTACACCTTC; cdr3_aa: CSVGSVGSNYGYTF
d_call: .; clone_size: once; j_call: TRBJ2-3; v_call: TRBV7-9; cdr3_nt: TGTGCCAGCAGCTTCATCGCTAGCACAGATACGCAGTATTTT; cdr3_aa: CASSFIASTDTQYF
d_call: TRBD1; clone_size: .; j_call: TRBJ1-2; v_call: TRBV24-1; cdr3_nt: TGTGCCACCAGTGATACCGGGACAGGGGACCTTCACTATGGCTACACCTTC; cdr3_aa: CATSDTGTGDLHYGYTF
d_call: TRBD1; clone_size: .; j_call: TRBJ1-1; v_call: TRBV30; cdr3_nt: TGTGCCTGGAGCGTTACAGGGGGAGGCACTGAAGCTTTCTTT; cdr3_aa: CAWSVTGGGTEAFF
d_call: .; clone_size: once; j_call: TRBJ2-5; v_call: TRBV7-2; cdr3_nt: TGTGCCAGCAGCCCCTACCCTCAAGAGACCCAGTACTTC; cdr3_aa: CASSPYPQETQYF
d_call: .; clone_size: .; j_call: TRBJ2-2; v_call: TRBV27; cdr3_nt: TGTGCCAGCAGCCTGCGGACAGACACCGGGGAGCTGTTTTTT; cdr3_aa: CASSLRTDTGELFF
d_call: .; clone_size: .; j_call: TRBJ2-7; v_call: TRBV30; cdr3_nt: TGTGCCTGGTCGCTGGGGATCTCCTACGAGCAGTACTTC; cdr3_aa: CAWSLGISYEQYF
d_call: TRBD2; clone_size: .; j_call: TRBJ2-2; v_call: TRBV2; cdr3_nt: TGTGCCAGCAGTGATGCAGCGGGGGGCCTTGTCGGGGAGCTGTTTTTT; cdr3_aa: CASSDAAGGLVGELFF
d_call: .; clone_size: .; j_call: TRBJ2-7; v_call: TRBV7-2; cdr3_nt: TGTGCCAGCAGCTTACAGGGAAGCCACGAGCAGTACTTC; cdr3_aa: CASSLQGSHEQYF
d_call: .; clone_size: .; j_call: TRBJ1-1; v_call: TRBV5-4; cdr3_nt: TGTGCCAGCCTCAGTCCAGGGGAAACTGAAGCTTTCTTT; cdr3_aa: CASLSPGETEAFF
d_call: .; clone_size: .; j_call: TRBJ1-1; v_call: TRBV9; cdr3_nt: TGTGCCAGCGCTAGAGGGGACACTGAAGCTTTCTTT; cdr3_aa: CASARGDTEAFF
d_call: .; clone_size: once; j_call: TRBJ1-5; v_call: TRBV12-3/TRBV12-4; cdr3_nt: TGTGCCAGCAGTCCGGTTGGGGGCAATCAGCCCCAGCATTTT; cdr3_aa: CASSPVGGNQPQHF
d_call: .; clone_size: .; j_call: TRBJ1-1; v_call: TRBV6-5; cdr3_nt: TGTGCCAGCAGTACGCCTATGAACACTGAAGCTTTCTTT; cdr3_aa: CASSTPMNTEAFF
d_call: .; clone_size: once; j_call: TRBJ1-1; v_call: TRBV5-1; cdr3_nt: TGCGCCAGCAGCTCAAGGGGCCAGGGGACTGAAGCTTTCTTT; cdr3_aa: CASSSRGQGTEAFF
d_call: TRBD1; clone_size: .; j_call: TRBJ2-7; v_call: TRBV29-1; cdr3_nt: TGCAGCGTTGTAAAAGCCGGGACAGGGACCTACGAGCAGTACTTC; cdr3_aa: CSVVKAGTGTYEQYF
d_call: .; clone_size: .; j_call: TRBJ1-1; v_call: TRBV6-6; cdr3_nt: TGTGCCAGCAGCCCAACCGGAAGGCCCACTGAAGCTTTCTTT; cdr3_aa: CASSPTGRPTEAFF
d_call: TRBD2; clone_size: .; j_call: TRBJ2-3; v_call: TRBV30; cdr3_nt: TGTGCCTGGAGAAGGTTAGCGGGGGGGCCGAAAGATACGCAGTATTTT; cdr3_aa: CAWRRLAGGPKDTQYF
d_call: .; clone_size: once; j_call: TRBJ2-2; v_call: TRBV12-3/TRBV12-4; cdr3_nt: TGTGCCAGCAGTTTACTAGCAGTCACCGGGGAGCTGTTTTTT; cdr3_aa: CASSLLAVTGELFF